This note documents a single T cell receptor beta chain sequence. The data stem from a study of blood T cell repertoires in COVID-19. The junction had 8 bases not matched to a gene; V was cut back by 5 bases and J by 6 bases. The germline V gene encodes CDR1 SGHVS and CDR2 FQNEAQ. This CDR3 has 15 amino acids. Some clones are missing from TCRdb's copy, which holds only in-frame ones; the method was immunoSEQ multiplex PCR. The sample contains some 180,000 clones, about 88% of which appear only once. Material for sequencing was peripheral blood. The receptor was derived from a man between 45 and 60 years old with COVID-19, enrolled during active disease. The chain joins TRBV7-8 to TRBJ2-2; 8 positions match TRBD1. CDR3 coding DNA: TGTGCCAGCAGCACAGGACAGGGTGGTGCCGGGGAGCTGTTTTTT. This encodes CASSTGQGGAGELFF. The full variable domain, in which reference TRBV7-8 and TRBJ2-2 provide the parts outside the CDR3, is GAGVSQSPRYKVAKRGQDVALRCDPISGHVSLFWYQQALGQGPEFLTYFQNEAQLDKSGLPSDRFFAERPEGSVSTLKIQRTQQEDSAVYLCASSTGQGGAGELFFGEGSRLTVL.